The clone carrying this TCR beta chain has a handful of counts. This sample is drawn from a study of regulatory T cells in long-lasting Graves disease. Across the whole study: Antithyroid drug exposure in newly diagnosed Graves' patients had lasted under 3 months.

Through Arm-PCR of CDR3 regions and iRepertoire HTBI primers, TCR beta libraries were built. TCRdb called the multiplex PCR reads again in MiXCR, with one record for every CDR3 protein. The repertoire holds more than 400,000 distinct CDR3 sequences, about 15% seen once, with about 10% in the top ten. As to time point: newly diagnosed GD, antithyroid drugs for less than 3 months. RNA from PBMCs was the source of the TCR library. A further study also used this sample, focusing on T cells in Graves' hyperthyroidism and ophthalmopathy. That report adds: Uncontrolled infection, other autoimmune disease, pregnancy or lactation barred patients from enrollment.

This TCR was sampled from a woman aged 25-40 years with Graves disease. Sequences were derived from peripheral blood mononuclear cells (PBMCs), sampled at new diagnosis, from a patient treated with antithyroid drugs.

As DNA, the CDR3 is TGCGCCAGCAGCCTTGGAGCGGGAGGGGCCTACAATGAGCAGTTCTTC. Encoded protein: CASSLGAGGAYNEQFF. V gene TRBV5-1 combines with J gene TRBJ2-1; TRBD2 matches 10 bases. Unmatched junction bases numbered 6, after V lost 4 bases and J lost 2 bases. CDR1 SGHRS and CDR2 YFSETQ come from the germline V gene. The length of the CDR3 is 16 residues.